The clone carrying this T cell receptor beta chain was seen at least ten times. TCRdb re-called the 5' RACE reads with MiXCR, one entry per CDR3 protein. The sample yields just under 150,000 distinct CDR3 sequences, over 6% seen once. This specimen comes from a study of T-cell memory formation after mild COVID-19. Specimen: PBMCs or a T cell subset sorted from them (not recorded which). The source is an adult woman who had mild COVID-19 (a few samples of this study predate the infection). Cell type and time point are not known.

The CDR3 loop reads CSALLLAYEQYF. DNA of the CDR3: TGCAGTGCGCTTTTATTGGCCTACGAGCAGTACTTC. This chain connects TRBV20-1 to TRBJ2-7; no clear D gene. This CDR3 spans 12 amino acids. Per germline, CDR1 DFQATT and CDR2 SNEGSKA (reference sequence). V lost 6 bases to trimming and J lost 2 bases, with 11 bases between them.